The present T cell receptor beta chain was sequenced within a study of T cells in Graves' hyperthyroidism and ophthalmopathy (dated by TCRdb to between 2018 and 2020). Regarding the study in general: Peripheral blood was collected at initial diagnosis, before any treatment. TCR Vbeta CDR3 sequencing of some 140 peripheral blood samples (under 45 ophthalmopathy, 75 or so hyperthyroidism and some 17 progressor patients) is reported in the paper. Whether ophthalmopathy could be predicted prospectively was tested in an independent validation cohort made up of roughly 19 hyperthyroidism patients plus 17 patients who later progressed to ophthalmopathy. To identify TCR V-J signatures that set the groups apart, the researchers used a discovery cohort of 100 or so patients, made up of approximately 43 with Graves' ophthalmopathy and 55 to 65 with stable Graves' hyperthyroidism. After blood sampling, hyperthyroidism patients were treated with methimazole at a starting dose of 30 mg daily, and ophthalmopathy patients were treated with high-dose intravenous methylprednisolone. The roughly 100 discovery patients were divided at random into training and test sets in a 7:3 ratio. In addition, the study compared T-cell repertoires in thyroid tissue and in blood from roughly six Graves' hyperthyroidism patients.

CDR1 SGHTA and CDR2 FQGNSA are derived from the germline V gene. The CDR3 numbers 13 residues from cysteine through phenylalanine. Just CDR3 DNA is preserved here, 39 bases in frame from base 1. The germline ends are 10 bases apart after V is trimmed by 5 bases and J by 5 bases. The TCR beta CDR3 regions were amplified from RNA transcripts. For the first round of RT-PCR on the TCR CDR3, the HTBI primer set was used together with the Qiagen OneStep RT-PCR kit. Libraries were constructed in a second round of multiplex PCR, after which size selection and purification were performed. Paired-end sequencing of the libraries was performed with 100 bp reads on an Illumina HiSeq2000. The original methods were these. SOAPnuke was used to process the raw data, with reads discarded if the reads contained adapters or uncalled bases, had a mean Phred below 15, or lacked an exact constant-primer or identifier match. High-quality paired reads were merged using COPE v1.2.5, and each unique nucleotide sequence was defined as a clonotype. MiTCR v1.1 was used to align clonotypes to the IMGT TRBV, TRBD and TRBJ reference segments. The analysis was restricted to V-J combinations with a frequency above 0.0001, which together covered 99% to 99.2% of the repertoires. The TCS score was defined as F50 (clonal expansion) divided by E x V (chaos), with BLOSUM62-based TCRdist calculated between CDR3 peptides within each V-J. Welch's t-statistics and random forest reduced 450 to 600 V-J features to around 14, which were used in a naive Bayes classifier (R e1071). TCRdb redid the processing of the public reads, applying fastp at Q25 and MiXCR, and retained in-frame beta chains. Every CDR3 protein is listed once, alongside the most common genes and DNA of its rows. The V and J calls here are based on TCRdb, not the publication. The table for this sample lists around 500,000 distinct CDR3 sequences; about 16% of them were counted only once. The ten top clones hold around 28% of the sample.

Moderately to severely active disease, a Clinical Activity Score of at least 3, a NOSPECS grade of at least 4, and a duration under 3 months were present in ophthalmopathy patients. Exclusion was applied to patients with uncontrolled infections, other autoimmune diseases, pregnancy or lactation. Diagnoses relied on clinical symptoms, serum thyroxine and TRAb, thyroid ultrasound and orbital computed tomography. PBMCs were isolated from approximately 10 ml of fresh peripheral blood by Ficoll-Paque density gradient centrifugation. Total RNA was extracted using Trizol reagent, and RNA quality was assessed on an Agilent 2100 Bioanalyzer. General study outcomes and caveats: Sample size was not statistically predetermined, and blinding of investigators to group allocation was not performed. Ophthalmopathy was separated from stable hyperthyroidism by a 13 V-J signature model, with 87.88% sensitivity and roughly 81% specificity obtained in cross-validation and 80%/75% obtained in testing. In validation, progression to ophthalmopathy was predicted by the model with about 70% sensitivity and around 75% specificity, a median of approximately 6.5 months before onset. Most expanded thyroid clonotypes (frequency above 0.001) were also detected in blood, a finding suggesting that blood repertoires may reflect thyroid immune responses.

Turning to this clonotype: Its cognate antigen has yet to be identified. Base qualities were left out, and no much larger clone turns up one base away.

This TCR derives from a woman aged 25 to 39 with Graves' ophthalmopathy. Sequencing input: blood. The rearranged segments are TRBV7-2 and TRBJ2-1, with no reliable assignment of the D segment. The CDR3 corresponds to CASSADGDNEQFF. The DNA is as follows: TGTGCCAGCAGCGCCGACGGTGACAATGAGCAGTTCTTC.